The 21 T cell receptor beta chains listed next were all sequenced from one sample in a study of memory CD4+ T cells and cytomegalovirus serostatus. The sort gate was single viable CD3+CD4+CD8-CD45RO+ cells for memory CD4+ T cells. TCRdb keeps only in-frame clones here, not all; method: immunoSEQ multiplex PCR. The top ten hold 0.77% of the sample, which has about 52,000 clones, 75% to 85% seen once. Sequenced input: memory CD4+ T cells from blood. Receptors originate from an adult in good health and CMV-seronegative.

DNA of the CDR3: TGCGCCAGCAGTGAGCCAGGGCGGAACACTGAAGCTTTCTTT. Its translation: CASSEPGRNTEAFF. V is TRBV10-2 and J is TRBJ1-1; possible D gene TRBD1, 5 bases. The CDR3 spans 14 residues. V was pared by 2 bases and J by 1 base, with 8 bases between. Per the germline V gene, CDR1 is WSHSY and CDR2 is SAAADI.

The chain is built from TRBV7-2 and TRBJ1-1; maybe TRBD1 (5 bases). Germline values: CDR1 SGHTA, CDR2 FQGNSA. This CDR3 contains 18 residues. The V gene lost 1 base and the J gene lost 0 bases, with 18 bases spanning the gap. The CDR3 here is CASSLGGGGRRMNTEAFF. The CDR3 nucleotides are TGTGCCAGCAGCTTAGGGGGGGGAGGGAGGAGGATGAACACTGAAGCTTTCTTT.

The V gene is TRBV6-5, the J gene TRBJ2-1; D gene unclear. The V end lost 2 bases, the J end lost 0 bases, and 11 bases lay between the germline ends. This CDR3 region has 16 residues. Germline lookup yields CDR1 MNHEY and CDR2 SVGAGI. The CDR3 spells CASSYLGRSSYNEQFF. CDR3 DNA sequence: TGTGCCAGCAGTTACCTTGGACGGAGCTCCTACAATGAGCAGTTCTTC.

This clone was counted only a few times. CDR3 coding DNA: TGTGCCAGCAGCCCACATGGATTGTTTGGGGGTCAGAACACTGAAGCTTTCTTT. Its protein product is CASSPHGLFGGQNTEAFF. This chain joins TRBV7-3 and TRBJ1-1; D may be TRBD1 (5 bases). Trimming pared 5 bases from V and 1 base from J, leaving 23 bases between. The germline CDR1 and CDR2 sequences are SGHTA and FQGTGA. The CDR3 loop spans 18 amino acids.

This rearrangement joins TRBV28 to TRBJ2-7; TRBD2 is a possible D gene (6 bases). Trimming removed 3 bases from V and 3 bases from J, with 12 bases in between. Germline assignment: CDR1 MDHEN and CDR2 SYDVKM. This CDR3 has 14 residues. The CDR3 nucleotides read TGTGCCAGCAGTTTTATACGGGGGATCTACGAGCAGTACTTC. Protein sequence: CASSFIRGIYEQYF.

The genes are TRBV19 and TRBJ2-7; D remains unclear. This CDR3 is built from 13 residues. Germline lookup yields CDR1 LNHDA and CDR2 SQIVND (reference sequence). Trimming pared 10 bases from V and 3 bases from J, leaving 16 bases between. The CDR3 nucleotides read TGTGCCACCTCAATTGGAAAGGACTACGAGCAGTACTTC. Amino acids: CATSIGKDYEQYF.

The chain couples TRBV7-2 to TRBJ1-2; no firm D call. Deletions cut 0 bases from V and 7 bases from J, with 12 bases between. The germline CDR1 and CDR2 sequences are SGHTA and FQGNSA. The CDR3 extends over 14 amino acids. CDR3 sequence (DNA): TGTGCCAGCAGCTTAGCAGGGTCCCCTTCTGGCTACACCTTC. It specifies CASSLAGSPSGYTF. Using reference TRBV7-2 and TRBJ1-2 for the parts outside the CDR3, the full variable domain is GAGVSQSPSNKVTEKGKDVELRCDPISGHTALYWYRQSLGQGLEFLIYFQGNSAPDKSGLPSDRFSAERTGGSVSTLTIQRTQQEDSAVYLCASSLAGSPSGYTFGSGTRLTVV.

The rearrangement joins TRBV30 to TRBJ1-2; D is ambiguous. CDR1 and CDR2 (germline): GTSNPN, SVGIG (reference sequence). Trimming took off 6 bases at V and 3 bases at J, with 5 bases between the two ends. This CDR3 has 10 amino acids. The CDR3 region is CACGDYGYTF. CDR3 DNA sequence: TGTGCCTGCGGAGACTATGGCTACACCTTC.

The chain links TRBV19 to TRBJ2-5; TRBD2 matches 12 bases. The V and J ends lost 4 bases and 2 bases, in that order; junction bases with no gene match: 5. Germline V gene lookup returns CDR1 LNHDA and CDR2 SQIVND (reference sequence). The CDR3 consists of 16 residues. CDR3 DNA: TGTGCCAGTAGTAGACGGACTAGCGGGGTTCAAGAGACCCAGTACTTC. Its protein product is CASSRRTSGVQETQYF.

There are a few counts of this clone. This chain joins TRBV7-2 and TRBJ1-4, with 8 bases matching TRBD1. Germline CDR1 reads SGHTA; CDR2 reads FQGNSA. The CDR3 has 14 amino acids. The trim removed 6 bases at V and 9 bases at J, leaving 9 bases unmatched. The CDR3 loop is CASRMDRESKKLFF. The CDR3 bases are TGTGCCAGCAGGATGGACAGGGAAAGTAAAAAACTGTTTTTT.

CDR3 in amino acids: CASSRSDRANYGYTF. In nucleotides, the CDR3 is TGTGCCAGCAGTAGATCGGACAGAGCTAACTATGGCTACACCTTC. This chain links TRBV27 with TRBJ1-2, with a possible D match to TRBD1 (6 bases). With 5 bases removed from V and 0 bases from J, the gap between germline ends came to 13 bases. Germline CDR1 MNHEY, CDR2 SMNVEV (reference sequence). The CDR3 loop spans 15 amino acids.

The V gene is TRBV5-6, the J gene TRBJ2-1, with unresolved D. The germline V and J ends were trimmed by 3 bases and 4 bases, with 11 bases remaining between them. Germline V gene sequence: CDR1 SGHDT, CDR2 YYEEEE. This CDR3 has 14 amino acids. CDR3 in DNA: TGTGCCAGCAGCTACCAGGACGGGTACAATGAGCAGTTCTTC. It codes for CASSYQDGYNEQFF.

The V call is TRBV19, the J call TRBJ1-5; 10 positions match TRBD1. The CDR3 length is 14 residues. The V and J ends lost 10 bases and 5 bases, in that order; junction bases with no gene match: 8. CDR1 LNHDA and CDR2 SQIVND come from the germline V gene (reference sequence). In DNA form, the CDR3 reads TGTGCCACAAAGACCGACAGGGGGCATCAGCCCCAGCATTTT. Its translation: CATKTDRGHQPQHF.

The gene calls are TRBV2 and TRBJ1-5, with 9 bases identical to TRBD1. Germline V gene sequence: CDR1 SNHLY, CDR2 FYNNEI. This CDR3 region has 12 residues. V lost 8 bases, J lost 5 bases, and 1 base stayed unmatched. The CDR3 bases are TGTGCCAGCGACAGGGGGTATCAGCCCCAGCATTTT. It is translated as CASDRGYQPQHF.

The V call is TRBV6-1, the J call TRBJ1-1; no definite D call. In germline, CDR1 is MNHNS, CDR2 SASEGT. V lost 4 bases and J 0 bases, leaving 6 bases between the germline ends. The CDR3 covers 13 residues. The CDR3 bases are TGTGCCAGCAGTGCCTCCTTGAACACTGAAGCTTTCTTT. Its translation is CASSASLNTEAFF.

The chain joins TRBV6-5 to TRBJ1-2; D call uncertain. This CDR3 comprises 12 residues. In germline, CDR1 is MNHEY, CDR2 SVGAGI. Trimming cost V 7 bases and J 1 base, with 7 bases left between them. The CDR3 is CASIDHNYGYTF. The CDR3 DNA is TGTGCCAGCATTGACCATAACTATGGCTACACCTTC.

This CDR3 is CATRQSQMNTEAFF. The CDR3, as DNA: TGTGCCACCCGACAGTCCCAAATGAACACTGAAGCTTTCTTT. The rearrangement joins TRBV6-1 to TRBJ1-1; possible D gene TRBD1, 5 bases. Trimming removed 10 bases at V and 0 bases at J, with 15 bases between. CDR3 length: 14 amino acids. Germline V gene data show CDR1 as MNHNS and CDR2 as SASEGT.

The CDR3 region has the DNA TGTGCCATCTCTCAGGAGGTGAATCAGCCCCAGCATTTT. As protein: CAISQEVNQPQHF. The chain is built from TRBV6-1 and TRBJ1-5; D is unresolved. Germline V gene lookup returns CDR1 MNHNS and CDR2 SASEGT. V lost 10 bases, J lost 4 bases, and 14 bases lay in between. The CDR3 contains 13 residues.

This chain connects TRBV27 to TRBJ2-7, with 12 nucleotides matching TRBD1. V lost 6 bases, J lost 6 bases, and 6 bases stayed unmatched. This CDR3 spans 14 amino acids. The germline V gene encodes CDR1 MNHEY and CDR2 SMNVEV (reference sequence). The CDR3 DNA is TGTGCCAGCAGGCGGGACAGGGGGCCACCCGAGCAGTACTTC. Amino acid sequence: CASRRDRGPPEQYF.

The chain carries TRBV5-1 and TRBJ1-1; TRBD1 is a possible D gene (6 bases). Germline assignment: CDR1 SGHRS and CDR2 YFSETQ. CDR3 length equals 16 residues. The V end lost 4 bases, the J end lost 0 bases, and 16 bases lay between the germline ends. The CDR3 bases are TGCGCCAGCAGCCCCAGGACAGCACATATGAACACTGAAGCTTTCTTT. Encoded protein: CASSPRTAHMNTEAFF. The whole variable domain, remainder taken from reference TRBV5-1 and TRBJ1-1, is KAGVTQTPRYLIKTRGQQVTLSCSPISGHRSVSWYQQTPGQGLQFLFEYFSETQRNKGNFPGRFSGRQFSNSRSEMNVSTLELGDSALYLCASSPRTAHMNTEAFFGQGTRLTVV.

The chain uses TRBV19 and TRBJ1-5, with D uncertain. The germline gives CDR1 LNHDA, CDR2 SQIVND (reference sequence). Trimming cost V 0 bases and J 1 base, with 7 bases left between them. The CDR3 sequence is 15 residues long. Here the CDR3 reads CASSIEGMSNQPQHF. CDR3 nucleotide sequence: TGTGCCAGTAGTATAGAGGGGATGAGCAATCAGCCCCAGCATTTT.